The clone carrying this T cell receptor (beta chain) was found a few times. The antigen is not known. CDR3 length: 15 amino acids. Trimming cost V 0 bases and J 7 bases, with 13 bases left between them. CDR1 and CDR2 (germline): SGHDN, FVKESK. The sample comes from a study of blood T cells in healthy people across ages. Study findings and constraints: Researchers said unsorted PBMCs prevented a conclusive naive versus antigen-experienced comparison.

Next came a second PCR, run for roughly 7 to 12 cycles, which used a sample-barcoded 5' primer along with a J-beta primer mix. Every single cDNA molecule received a tag from a template-switch adaptor with 12 random nucleotides. TCRdb fed the 5' RACE reads into MiXCR, producing one record per CDR3 protein. This table holds about 720,000 distinct CDR3 sequences, roughly 25% found once. The same data also contributed to another study, on T cells of mothers and their children.

The sequence came from a boy between 10 and 17 years old in good health. The specimen was blood. The chain couples TRBV14 to TRBJ2-1; weak D call: TRBD2 (5 bases). CDR3 protein: CASSQDSDYMNEQFF. As DNA, the CDR3 is TGTGCCAGCAGCCAAGATTCCGACTATATGAATGAGCAGTTCTTC.